This T cell receptor (beta chain) was sequenced in a study of spatial heterogeneity in lung cancer. Study-wide context: The donor population consisted of approximately 79 patients with untreated, early-stage non-small cell lung cancer. When available, follow-up PBMC samples taken a median of about two years after resection were sequenced.

In the library, each TCR cDNA molecule bore its own unique molecular identifier. TCRdb called the 5' RACE reads again in MiXCR, with one record for every CDR3 protein. The table has 100,000 to 120,000 distinct CDR3 sequences, 10% to 12% seen once; the top ten hold 20% to 25%. Time point meaning: blood at routine non-recurrence follow-up after resection. From tumor, nontumor lung or frozen PBMC, whole RNA was taken unsorted for sequencing. Trimming stripped 6 bases from V and 7 bases from J, with 10 bases between. The CDR3 is made up of 12 amino acids. The germline V gene has CDR1 LNHDA and CDR2 SQIVND (reference sequence).

This clonotype originated in a female donor with early-stage non-small cell lung cancer. The material sequenced was PBMCs, taken at follow-up. V and J are TRBV19 and TRBJ2-4; D call uncertain. The CDR3 loop reads CASSTNLNIQYF. The CDR3 nucleotides read TGTGCCAGTAGCACAAACCTTAACATTCAGTACTTC.